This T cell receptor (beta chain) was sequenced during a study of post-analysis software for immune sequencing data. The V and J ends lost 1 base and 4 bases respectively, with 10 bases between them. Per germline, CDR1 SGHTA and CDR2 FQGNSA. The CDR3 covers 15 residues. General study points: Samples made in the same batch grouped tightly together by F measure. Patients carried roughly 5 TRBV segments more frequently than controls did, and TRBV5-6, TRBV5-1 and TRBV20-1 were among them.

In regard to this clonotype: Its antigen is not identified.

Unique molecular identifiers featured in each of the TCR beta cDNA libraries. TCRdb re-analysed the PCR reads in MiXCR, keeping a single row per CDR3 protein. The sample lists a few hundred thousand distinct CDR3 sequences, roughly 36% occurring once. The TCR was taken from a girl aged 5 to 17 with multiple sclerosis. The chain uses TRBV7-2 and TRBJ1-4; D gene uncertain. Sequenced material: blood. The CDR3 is CASSLVVGSNEKLFF. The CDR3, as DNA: TGTGCCAGCAGCTTAGTGGTTGGCAGTAATGAAAAACTGTTTTTT.